Detailed here is one TCR beta chain. Other DNA sequences in the same sample also yield this CDR3. The data stem from a study of blood T cell repertoires in COVID-19. Sequencing used immunoSEQ multiplex PCR; TCRdb keeps in-frame clones, though not all of them. The sample has approximately 380,000 clones; 88% are singletons. The TCR was taken from a woman in her late teens or twenties who had recovered from COVID-19. The sample consisted of PBMCs or T cells enriched from blood (not recorded which).

CDR3 sequence reads: CASSLTGGTEAFF. The DNA for the CDR3 is TGTGCCAGCAGCTTGACAGGGGGGACTGAAGCTTTCTTT. The chain carries TRBV5-6 and TRBJ1-1; 8 bases agree with TRBD1. CDR1 and CDR2 from the germline V gene are SGHDT and YYEEEE. This CDR3 is built from 13 residues. Trimming at V came to 1 base and at J to 5 bases, leaving 1 base not matched to a gene.